This T cell receptor (beta chain) was sequenced during a study of blood T cell repertoires in COVID-19. As for the study in general: In each case, the material was cDNA or gDNA derived from T cells, B-cell-depleted T cells, or PBMCs.

The method was immunoSEQ multiplex PCR; TCRdb's version includes in-frame clones alone and lacks a portion of them. Among 150,000 to 250,000 clones listed, around 79% were seen once. Unmatched junction bases numbered 8, after V lost 5 bases and J lost 4 bases. This CDR3 has 15 amino acids. CDR1 and CDR2 from the germline V gene are SGHKS and YYEKEE (reference sequence). What was sequenced was peripheral blood. This sequence joins TRBV5-5 and TRBJ1-3, with 8 bases matching TRBD1. This receptor was taken from a woman aged 40 to 50 with COVID-19, enrolled during active disease. The CDR3, as DNA: TGTGCCAGCAGTGACACAGGGGGGATAGGAAACACCATATATTTT. It translates to CASSDTGGIGNTIYF. The full variable domain, in which reference TRBV5-5 and TRBJ1-3 provide the parts outside the CDR3, is DAGVTQSPTHLIKTRGQQVTLRCSPISGHKSVSWYQQVLGQGPQFIFQYYEKEERGRGNFPDRFSARQFPNYSSELNVNALLLGDSALYLCASSDTGGIGNTIYFGEGSWLTVV.